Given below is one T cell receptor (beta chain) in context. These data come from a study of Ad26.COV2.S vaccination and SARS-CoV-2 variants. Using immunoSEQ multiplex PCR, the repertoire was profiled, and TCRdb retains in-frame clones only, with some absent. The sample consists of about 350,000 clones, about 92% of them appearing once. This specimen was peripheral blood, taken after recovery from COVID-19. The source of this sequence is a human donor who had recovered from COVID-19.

CDR3 coding DNA: TGTGCCAGCAGCCCTCAGGGGGACAATGAGCAGTTCTTC. Translating gives CASSPQGDNEQFF. The rearrangement joins TRBV9 to TRBJ2-1; 7 nucleotides align to TRBD1. The junction had 3 bases not matched to a gene; V was cut back by 4 bases and J by 5 bases. Germline-derived CDR1 and CDR2 are SGDLS and YYNGEE. The length of the CDR3 is 13 residues.